Following are 5 T cell receptor beta chains from one sample sequenced in a study of PD-L1 blockade in urothelial cancer. Time point of the sample: peripheral blood 6 weeks after treatment start. Some clones are missing from TCRdb's copy, which holds only in-frame ones; the method was immunoSEQ multiplex PCR. This repertoire shows under 60,000 clones, roughly 86% found once; its top ten account for about 9.4%. The specimen was PBMCs, collected around atezolizumab (anti-PD-L1) treatment. The receptors were gathered from a man in his sixties with urothelial cancer.

The V and J genes are TRBV11-2 and TRBJ1-3, with a possible D match to TRBD1 (6 bases). Germline CDR1 reads SGHAT; CDR2 reads FQNNGV. The V end was cut by 3 bases, the J end by 0 bases, with 9 bases between. The CDR3 has 15 amino acids. CDR3 bases: TGTGCCAGCAGCTTCCAGGGGACCTCTGGAAACACCATATATTTT. Its protein product is CASSFQGTSGNTIYF.

The V call is TRBV11-2, the J call TRBJ2-7; a possible D gene is TRBD1 (7 bases). With 0 bases removed from V and 3 bases from J, the gap between germline ends came to 15 bases. CDR3 length: 16 residues. Germline CDR1 SGHAT, CDR2 FQNNGV. The chain's CDR3 is CASSLDMARGVYEQYF. CDR3 bases: TGTGCCAGCAGCTTAGATATGGCCAGGGGGGTCTACGAGCAGTACTTC.

The gene calls are TRBV2 and TRBJ1-4, with D possibly being TRBD1 (6 bases). The CDR3 sequence is 16 residues long. CDR1 is SNHLY and CDR2 is FYNNEI in the germline V gene. V lost 6 bases and J lost 1, with 15 bases in between. DNA of the CDR3: TGTGCCAGCAGCGCTCGACAGGTCGGAACTAATGAAAAACTGTTTTTT. Protein product: CASSARQVGTNEKLFF.

This clone was seen a few times. This chain uses TRBV18 with TRBJ2-7; 8 bases line up with TRBD2. V was clipped by 3 bases and J by 4 bases; unmatched bases: 5. The CDR3 consists of 14 residues. CDR1 and CDR2 from the germline V gene are KGHSH and LQKENI. The CDR3 DNA reads as TGTGCCAGCTCACCTTCCCGGGGGGGTTACGAGCAGTACTTC. It is translated as CASSPSRGGYEQYF.

The chain recombines TRBV10-1 with TRBJ2-5; TRBD2 is a possible D gene (6 bases). The CDR3 has 12 residues. CDR1 and CDR2 (germline): WNHNN, SYGVQD (reference sequence). Trimming stripped 4 bases from V and 5 bases from J, with 8 bases between. This chain's CDR3 is CASSAGDETQYF. CDR3 nucleotide sequence: TGCGCCAGCAGTGCGGGGGACGAGACCCAGTACTTC.